This TCR beta chain was sequenced in a study of cytomegalovirus exposure and HLA in healthy donors. Clones were read by immunoSEQ multiplex PCR, and TCRdb kept only the in-frame ones, dropping some. Here the sample spans tens of thousands of clones, approximately 94% being singletons. The CDR3 is 14 residues long. Between the trimmed V and J ends, which lost 0 bases and 6 bases, there was a span of 9 bases. The germline V gene encodes CDR1 LGHNA and CDR2 YNFKEQ. The receptor comes from a woman aged 25 to 39 in good health and CMV-seronegative. The V call is TRBV4-2, the J call TRBJ1-5; TRBD1 might be the D (5 bases). Source material: PBMCs. CDR3 sequence reads: CASSQDRGSQPQHF. CDR3 bases: TGTGCCAGCAGCCAAGATCGGGGGAGTCAGCCCCAGCATTTT.